A single TCR beta chain is shown here with its context. This clone was observed once. Its binding antigen is unknown. No base quality values were provided; no much bigger clone lies one nucleotide off. Measured from the cysteine to the phenylalanine, the CDR3 is 15 residues long. Left in the record is the CDR3 DNA by itself, 45 bases read in frame from the first base. The V end loses 0 bases and the J end loses 7 bases, and a stretch of 11 bases separates them. The germline V gene encodes CDR1 SGHRS and CDR2 YFSETQ. TCRbeta CDR3 regions were amplified from genomic DNA using the immunoSEQ Assay, a bias-controlled multiplex PCR. The source study handled its data this way. Nucleated cell counts per sample were estimated from amplification of reference gene primers within the assay. Sequence reads were collapsed and filtered to measure the absolute abundance of every unique TCRbeta CDR3 rearrangement. For each sample, productive Simpson clonality was calculated by taking the square root of Simpson's diversity index across productive rearrangements. Here the immuneACCESS table is served through TCRdb, limited to in-frame sequences with V and J called. Missing clones are a known gap in these copies; in checked studies unresolved V genes cover under half, and the rest lacks a known reason. That table is the source of V, J and clone size, and D and trimming were worked out from the DNA. The sample profile shows over 250,000 clones; approximately 88% of them were found once. The ten largest account for about 1% of the sample.

The sample is drawn from a study of blood T cell repertoires in COVID-19 (dated by TCRdb to 2019 to 2021). Regarding the research as a whole: Samples from collaborators originated in the United States, Italy and Spain and spanned both the acute and convalescent phases of COVID-19. Where available, HLA class I and class II types were obtained from metadata supplied by the sample provider rather than from assay-based typing. The sample metadata nearly always contained a de-identified subject ID, COVID-19 status, age in years and sex. The samples were drawn from two sources: the first 160 participants of the ongoing ImmuneRACE study, and about 1,300 subjects contributed by 6 global collaborators. The repertoires were released in a freely available public database intended as a resource for research on the immune response to SARS-CoV-2. Deeply sampled blood TCRbeta repertoires from subjects exposed to, actively infected with, or recovered from COVID-19 were included in the dataset. The material from the prospective study consisted of cDNA or gDNA derived from T cells, B-cell-depleted T cells, or PBMCs. Study-level results and caveats: How much clinical and demographic metadata was included differed by source and by participant, and the metadata was provided uncurated.

In the prospective study, participants were roughly 18 to 89 years old, resided in about two dozen geographic areas of the United States, and were enrolled through a virtual design. In the prospective study, participants were assigned to cohorts based on the clinical history participants reported in a screening survey and a study questionnaire. For ImmuneRACE Cohort 3, a participant was defined as recovered based on two consecutive negative NP/OP PCR tests, clearance by a healthcare professional, or resolution of symptoms. In the prospective study, whole blood, serum and a nasopharyngeal or oropharyngeal swab were collected from each participant by mobile phlebotomists. Over a 2-month period, participants in the prospective study had the option of providing additional blood draws and questionnaires. Before DNA extraction, prospective study blood samples were shipped either frozen or at room temperature.

Material: PBMCs or T cells enriched from blood (not recorded which). The clonotype originates from a woman in her 30s who had recovered from COVID-19. The chain uses TRBV5-1 and TRBJ1-6, and possibly TRBD1, on 5 matching bases. Read as DNA, the sequence is TGCGCCAGCAGCTTGGAGGGGCGGACAAATTCACCCCTCCACTTT. Translated, it gives CASSLEGRTNSPLHF.